This TCR beta chain originates from a study of CXCR3-negative and CXCR3-positive naive CD8 T cells. Turning to this clonotype: The antigen is undetermined.

By phenotype, naive CD8+ T cells were CD45RO-CCR7+CD27+CD95-. Looked up from germline, CDR1 is MNHEY and CDR2 is SMNVEV (reference sequence). There are 12 residues in the CDR3. The libraries of TRB cDNA were prepared using 5' RACE with UMI labels. TCRdb reanalyzed the 5' RACE reads, giving one entry per CDR3 protein sequence and no DNA. The sample holds about 85,000 distinct CDR3 sequences. Regarding the study as a whole: Naive cells with CXCR3 showed TRB CDR3s that were more hydrophobic than those in CXCR3-negative naive cells.

The sample comprised naive CXCR3+ CD8+ T cells from blood. Described subset: CD45RO-CCR7+CD27+CD95- naive CD8+ T cells expressing CXCR3 (TNR3+). This chain joins TRBV27 and TRBJ1-2. This TCR was recovered from a human donor in good health. Some clones in this sample may be carry-over from other donors' samples. The CDR3 here is CASRDGSSGYTF.